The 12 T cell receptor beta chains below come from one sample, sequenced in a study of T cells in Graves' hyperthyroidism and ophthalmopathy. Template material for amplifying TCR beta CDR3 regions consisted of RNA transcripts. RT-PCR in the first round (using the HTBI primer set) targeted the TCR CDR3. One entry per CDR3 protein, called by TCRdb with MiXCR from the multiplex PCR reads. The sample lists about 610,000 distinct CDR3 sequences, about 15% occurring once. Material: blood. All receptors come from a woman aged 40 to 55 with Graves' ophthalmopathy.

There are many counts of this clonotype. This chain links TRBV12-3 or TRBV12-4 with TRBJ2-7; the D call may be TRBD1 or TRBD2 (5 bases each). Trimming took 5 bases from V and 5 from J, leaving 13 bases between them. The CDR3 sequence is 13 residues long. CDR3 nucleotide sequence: TGTGCCAGCAGTATCCGGGACCCCAACGAGCAGTACTTC. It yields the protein CASSIRDPNEQYF.

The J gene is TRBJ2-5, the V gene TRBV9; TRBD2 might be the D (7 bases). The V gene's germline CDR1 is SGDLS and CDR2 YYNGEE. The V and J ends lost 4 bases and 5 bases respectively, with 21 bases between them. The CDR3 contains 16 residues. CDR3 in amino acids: CASSSGGGSFIETQYF. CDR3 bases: TGTGCCAGCAGCTCGGGGGGCGGGAGCTTTATCGAGACCCAGTACTTC.

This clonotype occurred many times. CDR3 loop: CASSGQGAWETQYF. CDR3 in DNA: TGTGCCAGCAGTGGACAGGGGGCTTGGGAGACCCAGTACTTC. The chain uses TRBV25-1 and TRBJ2-5; 10 nucleotides match TRBD1. This CDR3 has 14 residues. J was trimmed by 5 bases and V by 4 bases; bases with no gene match: 4. Per germline, CDR1 MGHDK and CDR2 SYGVNS.

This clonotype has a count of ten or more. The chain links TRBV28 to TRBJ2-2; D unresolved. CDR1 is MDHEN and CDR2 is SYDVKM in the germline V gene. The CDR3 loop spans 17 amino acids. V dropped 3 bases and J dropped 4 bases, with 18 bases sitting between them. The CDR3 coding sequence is TGTGCCAGCAGTTTGTGGTTGTCCGGGCCCGGCACCGGGGAGCTGTTTTTT. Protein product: CASSLWLSGPGTGELFF.

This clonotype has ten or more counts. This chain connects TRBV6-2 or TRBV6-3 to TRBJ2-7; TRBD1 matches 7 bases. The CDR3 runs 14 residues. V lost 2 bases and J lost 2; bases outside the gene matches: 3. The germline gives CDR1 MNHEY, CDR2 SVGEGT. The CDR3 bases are TGTGCCAGCAGTTACAGGGGGCATGCCTACGAGCAGTACTTC. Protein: CASSYRGHAYEQYF.

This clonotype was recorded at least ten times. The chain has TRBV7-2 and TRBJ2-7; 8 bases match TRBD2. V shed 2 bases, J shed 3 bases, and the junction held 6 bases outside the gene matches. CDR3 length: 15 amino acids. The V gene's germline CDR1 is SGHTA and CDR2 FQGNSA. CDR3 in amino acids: CASSLNPGLVYEQYF. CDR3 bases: TGTGCCAGCAGCTTAAACCCGGGACTAGTCTACGAGCAGTACTTC.

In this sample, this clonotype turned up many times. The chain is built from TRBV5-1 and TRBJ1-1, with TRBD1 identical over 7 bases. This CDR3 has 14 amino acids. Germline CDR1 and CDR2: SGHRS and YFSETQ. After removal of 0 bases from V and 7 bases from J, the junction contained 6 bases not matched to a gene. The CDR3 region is CASSLDNRGIEAFF. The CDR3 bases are TGCGCCAGCAGCTTGGATAACAGGGGAATTGAAGCTTTCTTT. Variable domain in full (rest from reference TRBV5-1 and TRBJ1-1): KAGVTQTPRYLIKTRGQQVTLSCSPISGHRSVSWYQQTPGQGLQFLFEYFSETQRNKGNFPGRFSGRQFSNSRSEMNVSTLELGDSALYLCASSLDNRGIEAFFGQGTRLTVV.

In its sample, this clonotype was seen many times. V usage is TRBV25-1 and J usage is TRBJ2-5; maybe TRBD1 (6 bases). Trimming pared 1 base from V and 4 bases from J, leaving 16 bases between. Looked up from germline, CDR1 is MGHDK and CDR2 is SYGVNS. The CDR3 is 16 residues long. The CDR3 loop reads CASSESFRGSGETQYF. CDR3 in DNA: TGTGCCAGCAGTGAATCGTTCAGGGGCAGTGGAGAGACCCAGTACTTC.

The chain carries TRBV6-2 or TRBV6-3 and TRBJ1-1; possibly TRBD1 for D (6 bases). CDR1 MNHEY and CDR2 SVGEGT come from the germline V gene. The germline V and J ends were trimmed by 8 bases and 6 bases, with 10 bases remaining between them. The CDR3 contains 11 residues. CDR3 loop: CASRDTPEAFF. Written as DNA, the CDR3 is TGTGCCAGCCGGGACACCCCTGAAGCTTTCTTT.

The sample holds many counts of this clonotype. The CDR3 DNA follows: TGTGCCAGCAGTGAAGGGACAGGGGACTACGAGCAGTACTTC. Translating gives CASSEGTGDYEQYF. The rearrangement uses TRBV6-1 and TRBJ2-7; 9 positions agree with TRBD1. The germline CDR1 and CDR2 sequences are MNHNS and SASEGT. V trimming: 1 base; J trimming: 3 bases; junction bases outside the gene matches: 1. The CDR3 contains 14 residues.

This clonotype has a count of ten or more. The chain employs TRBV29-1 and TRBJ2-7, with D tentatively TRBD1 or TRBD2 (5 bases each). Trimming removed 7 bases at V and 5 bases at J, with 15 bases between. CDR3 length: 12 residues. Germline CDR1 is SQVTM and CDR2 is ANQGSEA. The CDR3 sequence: CSGGQGGHEQYF. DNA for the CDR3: TGCAGCGGAGGGCAGGGTGGCCACGAGCAGTACTTC.

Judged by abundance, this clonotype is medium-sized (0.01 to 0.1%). CDR3 DNA: TGTGCCAGCAGCTTAAGCGGGAGGTTCAACGAGCAGTACTTC. Protein product: CASSLSGRFNEQYF. The chain combines TRBV7-8 with TRBJ2-7, with 9 bases lining up with TRBD2. Germline V gene data show CDR1 as SGHVS and CDR2 as FQNEAQ. The J segment lost 5 bases and the V segment lost 2 bases, leaving 4 bases of the junction unmatched. This CDR3 region has 14 residues.